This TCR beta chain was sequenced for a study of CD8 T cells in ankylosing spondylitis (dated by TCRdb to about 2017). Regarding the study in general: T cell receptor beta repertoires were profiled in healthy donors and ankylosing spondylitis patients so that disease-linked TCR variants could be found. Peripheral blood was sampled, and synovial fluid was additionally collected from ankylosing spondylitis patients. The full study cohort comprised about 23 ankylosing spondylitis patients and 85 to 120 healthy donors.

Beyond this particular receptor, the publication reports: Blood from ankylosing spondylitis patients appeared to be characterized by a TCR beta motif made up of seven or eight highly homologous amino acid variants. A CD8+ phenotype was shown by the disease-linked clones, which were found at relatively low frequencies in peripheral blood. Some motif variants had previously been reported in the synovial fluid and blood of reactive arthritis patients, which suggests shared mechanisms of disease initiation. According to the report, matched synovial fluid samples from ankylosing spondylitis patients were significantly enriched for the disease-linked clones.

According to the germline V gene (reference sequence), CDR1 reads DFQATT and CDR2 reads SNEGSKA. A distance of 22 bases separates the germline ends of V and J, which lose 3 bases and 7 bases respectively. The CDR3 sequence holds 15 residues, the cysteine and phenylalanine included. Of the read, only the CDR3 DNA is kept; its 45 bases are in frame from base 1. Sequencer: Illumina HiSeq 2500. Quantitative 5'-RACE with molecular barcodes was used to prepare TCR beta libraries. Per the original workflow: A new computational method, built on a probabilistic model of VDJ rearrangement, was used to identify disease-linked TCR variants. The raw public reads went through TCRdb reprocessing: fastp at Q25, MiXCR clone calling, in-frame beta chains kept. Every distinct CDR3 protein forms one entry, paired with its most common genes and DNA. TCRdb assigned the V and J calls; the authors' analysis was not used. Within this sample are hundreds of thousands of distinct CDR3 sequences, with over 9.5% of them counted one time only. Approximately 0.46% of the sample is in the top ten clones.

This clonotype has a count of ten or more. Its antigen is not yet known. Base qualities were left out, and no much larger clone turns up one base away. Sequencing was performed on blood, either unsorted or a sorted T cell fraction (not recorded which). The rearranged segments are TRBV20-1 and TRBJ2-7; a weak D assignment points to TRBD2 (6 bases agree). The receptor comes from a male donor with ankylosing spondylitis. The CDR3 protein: CSARDSGTHSWEQYF. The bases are TGCAGTGCTAGGGATTCCGGGACTCACTCTTGGGAGCAGTACTTC.